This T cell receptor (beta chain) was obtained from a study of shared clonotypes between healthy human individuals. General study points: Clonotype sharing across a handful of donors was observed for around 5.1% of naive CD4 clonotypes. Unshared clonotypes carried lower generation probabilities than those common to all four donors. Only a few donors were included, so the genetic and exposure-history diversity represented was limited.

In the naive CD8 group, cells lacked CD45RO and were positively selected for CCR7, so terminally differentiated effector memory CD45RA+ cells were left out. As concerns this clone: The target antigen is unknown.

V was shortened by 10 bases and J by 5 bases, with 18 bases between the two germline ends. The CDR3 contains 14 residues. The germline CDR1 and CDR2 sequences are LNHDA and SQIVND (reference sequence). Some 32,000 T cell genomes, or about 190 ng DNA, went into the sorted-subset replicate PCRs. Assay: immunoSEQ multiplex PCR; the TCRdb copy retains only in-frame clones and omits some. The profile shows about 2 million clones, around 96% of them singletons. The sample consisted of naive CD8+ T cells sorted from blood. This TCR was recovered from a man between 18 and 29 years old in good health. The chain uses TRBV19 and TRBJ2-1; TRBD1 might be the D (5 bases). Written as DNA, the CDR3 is TGTGCCACTAAGGCTTGGGGCGGTGACAATGAGCAGTTCTTC. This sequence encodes CATKAWGGDNEQFF.